What follows is one T cell receptor (beta chain) and its context. Which antigen it targets is not known. There are no base qualities to consult, and no much larger clone falls within one base. Interpreted using the paper, the time point label stands for: cycle 4 day 1 (C4D1), after six to seven weeks of nivolumab. Every trial patient had relapsed following autologous stem cell transplantation, and prior brentuximab vedotin exposure was what differed among cohorts A, B and C. CD4+ T cells were purified from thawed PBMCs by magnetic negative selection with a Miltenyi CD4+ T cell isolation kit. The trial cohort comprised fewer than 65 patients with relapsed/refractory classical Hodgkin lymphoma whose best overall responses were complete response, partial response or progressive disease. In the multi-cohort phase II CheckMate 205 trial, trial patients received single-agent nivolumab. An independent review committee assessed best overall response by applying the 2007 International Working Group response criteria. Trial PBMCs were collected just before the start of nivolumab (C1D1) and during therapy at cycle 2 day 1 and cycle 4 day 1. After peripheral blood was drawn into 8 mL Vacutainer Cell Preparation Tubes, PBMCs were isolated by centrifugation and then cryopreserved. Purified CD4+ and CD8+ fractions were prepared only for cases with an additional available PBMC sample. On LS columns in a quadroMACS separator, the magnetically labelled cells were depleted, and the flow-through was collected as the purified fraction.

This specimen belongs to a study of PD-1 blockade in classical Hodgkin lymphoma (dated by TCRdb to the early 2020s). Study-wide context: Nivolumab dosing was 3 mg/kg intravenously every 2 weeks, continuing until either disease progression or unacceptable toxicity. To define a peripheral blood immune signature of response to PD-1 blockade in classical Hodgkin lymphoma, the study combined TCR beta sequencing with CyTOF. Results the study describes overall, beyond this receptor: Baseline TCR diversity was reported to be lower in newly diagnosed patients than in healthy donors and to be lower still in relapsed/refractory patients. Trial patients achieving complete response had baseline diversity similar to newly diagnosed patients, whereas partial responders and progressors had significantly lower diversity. The study covered only a single clinical trial cohort, and the causes of the repertoire differences, possibly disease activity or prior therapy, were still not defined. CD4+ but not CD8+ TCR diversity rose significantly by C4D1 (p=0.0027 vs p=0.16), most apparent in complete responders (p=0.02). Diversity was lower in patients who began nivolumab less than 1 year after ASCT, so these patients were left out of later analyses to avoid confounding by immune reconstitution.

The Qiagen DNeasy kit was used to extract genomic DNA both from unsorted PBMCs and from the negatively selected CD4+ and CD8+ fractions. Amplification of TCR beta CDR3 regions was done by immunoSEQ multiplex PCR with primers that anneal to V and J segments. A synthetic immune receptor repertoire was used to minimize amplification bias, and remaining bias was computationally removed after sequencing. On the authors' methods: Repertoire diversity was quantified as the Shannon entropy index using custom Python scripts. The unsorted, CD4+ and CD8+ repertoires were each analyzed separately, with the exception of combined analyses, where CD4+ and CD8+ sequences were merged in silico. Clonal expansion was defined as at least a 2-fold frequency increase after treatment relative to C1D1, with a pseudocount of 0.5 for undetected baseline clones. Singleton clones were defined as clones with 0 or 1 copy at C1D1, and non-singleton clones were defined as clones with 2 or more copies. By matching protein sequences in sorted samples from the same patient, clones expanded in unsorted samples were annotated as CD4+, CD8+ or unknown. Wilcoxon tests on paired samples were used to test changes in diversity from C1D1 to C4D1. TCRdb re-hosts the immuneACCESS table, in-frame sequences only. Its copies lack some clones; in the studies checked, an unresolved V gene accounts for under half of them, and the cause for the rest is not known. Clonal size and the V and J genes are those of that table, whereas D and trimming came from the DNA. This sample lists 20,000 to 25,000 clones; roughly 76% were detected once. The ten largest clones take up 3.1% of the sample.

Its CDR3 holds 12 amino acids, cysteine through phenylalanine. The entry retains the CDR3 DNA only, 36 bases that are in frame from base 1. The germline V gene gives CDR1 as SQVTM and CDR2 as ANQGSEA. The V end gives up 7 bases and the J end 5 bases, leaving 5 bases in the junction not matched to a gene. The chain joins TRBV29-1 to TRBJ1-1, with 9 bases in between that match TRBD1. The sample was CD4+ T cells from blood, taken before the fourth cycle of nivolumab. This TCR was sampled from a human donor with classical Hodgkin lymphoma. The CDR3 in this case is CSAQGAGTEAFF. The DNA sequence reads TGCAGCGCACAGGGGGCCGGAACTGAAGCTTTCTTT.